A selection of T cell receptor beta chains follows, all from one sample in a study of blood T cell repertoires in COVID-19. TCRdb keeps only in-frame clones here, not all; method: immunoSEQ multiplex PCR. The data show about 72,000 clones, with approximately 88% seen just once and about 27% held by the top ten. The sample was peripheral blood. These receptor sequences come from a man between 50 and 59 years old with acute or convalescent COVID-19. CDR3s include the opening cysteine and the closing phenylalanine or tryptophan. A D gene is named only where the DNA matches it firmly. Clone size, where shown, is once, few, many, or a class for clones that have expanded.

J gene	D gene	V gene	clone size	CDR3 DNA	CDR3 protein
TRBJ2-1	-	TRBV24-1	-	TGTGCCACCAGGGGTGCGGGGAATGAGCAGTTCTTC	CATRGAGNEQFF
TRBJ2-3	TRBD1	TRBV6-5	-	TGTGCCAGCAGTTCTCGACAGGGCTGGACAGATACGCAGTATTTT	CASSSRQGWTDTQYF
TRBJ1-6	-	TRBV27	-	TGTGCCAGCAGTTTAGTCGGGTCACCCCTCCACTTT	CASSLVGSPLHF
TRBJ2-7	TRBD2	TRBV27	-	TGTGCCAGCAGGATTAGCGGGGGGCAGGTCTACGAGCAGTACTTC	CASRISGGQVYEQYF
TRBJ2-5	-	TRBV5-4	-	TGTGCCAGCAGCCCCCGGGGGAGCAACCAAGAGACCCAGTACTTC	CASSPRGSNQETQYF
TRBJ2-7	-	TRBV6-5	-	TGTGCCAGCAGTTACTCATCGGGGTCACCCTACGAGCAGTACTTC	CASSYSSGSPYEQYF
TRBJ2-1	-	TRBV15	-	TGTGCCACCAGCAGAGATCGGGGGGCCGGGCCCTATGAGCAGTTCTTC	CATSRDRGAGPYEQFF
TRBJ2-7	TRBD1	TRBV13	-	TGTGCCAGCAGCTTAGTCTCGGACAGGGGGCTTGAGCAGTACTTC	CASSLVSDRGLEQYF
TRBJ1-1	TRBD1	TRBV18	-	TGTGCCAGCTCACCTATACAGGGGGGTTCGGACACTGAAGCTTTCTTT	CASSPIQGGSDTEAFF
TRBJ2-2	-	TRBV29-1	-	TGCAGCGTTGGGCCAGGGGACACCGGGGAGCTGTTTTTT	CSVGPGDTGELFF
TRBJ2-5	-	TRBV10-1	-	TGCGCCAGCAGTGGAGGGACACCGGGAGAGACCCAGTACTTC	CASSGGTPGETQYF
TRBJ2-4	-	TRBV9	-	TGTGCCAGCAGCCCCACGGGGGTCAGGGCGGCGGACATTCAGTACTTC	CASSPTGVRAADIQYF
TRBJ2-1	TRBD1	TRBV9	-	TGTGCCAGCAGCCCCCGGACAGGGAGAGGGAATGAGCAGTTCTTC	CASSPRTGRGNEQFF
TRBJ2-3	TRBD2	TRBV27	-	TGTGCCAGCAGGGATGGGACTAGCGGCCCAGATACGCAGTATTTT	CASRDGTSGPDTQYF
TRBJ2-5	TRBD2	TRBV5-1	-	TGCGCCAGCAGCTTGATGACTAGCGGGGTAACCCAAGAGACCCAGTACTTC	CASSLMTSGVTQETQYF
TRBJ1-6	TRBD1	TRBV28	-	TGTGCCAGCAGTTTATTTAACAGGGGAAATTCACCCCTCCACTTT	CASSLFNRGNSPLHF
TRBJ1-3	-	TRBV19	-	TGTGCCAGTAGTACACAGGCCAGCTACATCTCTGGAAACACCATATATTTT	CASSTQASYISGNTIYF
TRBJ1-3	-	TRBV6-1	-	TGTGCCAGCAGTGAAGCCCGAGGCGCCACTGGAAACACCATATATTTT	CASSEARGATGNTIYF
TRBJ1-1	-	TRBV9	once	TGTGCCAGCAGCCCTGATATTAGTCTTAACACTGAAGCTTTCTTT	CASSPDISLNTEAFF
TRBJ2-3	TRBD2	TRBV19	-	TGTGCCAGTAGTGCGTCTAGCGGGAGCACAGATACGCAGTATTTT	CASSASSGSTDTQYF
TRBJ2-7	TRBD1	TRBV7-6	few	TGTGCCAGCAGCTTTTCGACCTCGGGACAGGATTACGAGCAGTACTTC	CASSFSTSGQDYEQYF
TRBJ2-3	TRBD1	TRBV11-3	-	TGTGCCAGCAGCCAAGGGACAGGGGTAGGCGGGGGACCTTCAGATACGCAGTATTTT	CASSQGTGVGGGPSDTQYF
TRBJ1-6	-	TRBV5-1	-	TGCGCCAGCAGCTGGGGAGATTCGGATTCACCCCTCCACTTT	CASSWGDSDSPLHF
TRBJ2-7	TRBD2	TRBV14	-	TGTGCCAGCAGCCGGGGACTAACAGACGAGCAGTACTTC	CASSRGLTDEQYF
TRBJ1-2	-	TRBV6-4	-	TGTGCCAGCAGTGACGGAAAGGGGAACTATGGCTACACCTTC	CASSDGKGNYGYTF
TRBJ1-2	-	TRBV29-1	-	TGCAGCGTTGAGGGCGGGGCGGGTGGCTACACCTTC	CSVEGGAGGYTF
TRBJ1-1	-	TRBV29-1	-	TGCAGCGTTCTACGAGCGGCTGAAGCTTTCTTT	CSVLRAAEAFF
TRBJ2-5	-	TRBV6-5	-	TGTGCCAGCAGTTCCAGACCGGGGGAGACCCAGTACTTC	CASSSRPGETQYF
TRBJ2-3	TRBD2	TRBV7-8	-	TGTGCCAGCAGCAAACTAGCGGGGGTTACAGATACGCAGTATTTT	CASSKLAGVTDTQYF
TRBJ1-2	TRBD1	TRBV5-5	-	TGTGCCAGCAGCTTAAACAGGGGAAACTATGGCTACACCTTC	CASSLNRGNYGYTF
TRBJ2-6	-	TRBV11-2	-	TGTGCCAGCAGCTCCCAGAAAATCAACGTCCTGACTTTC	CASSSQKINVLTF
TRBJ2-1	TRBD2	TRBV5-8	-	TGTGCCAGCAGCTGGGCGCCGGGGGGAGCGTACAATGAGCAGTTCTTC	CASSWAPGGAYNEQFF
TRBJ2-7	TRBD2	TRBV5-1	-	TGCGCCAGCAGCTTGGACGGCGGGGGGGCCTACGAGCAGTACTTC	CASSLDGGGAYEQYF
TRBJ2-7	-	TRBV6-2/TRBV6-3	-	TGTGCCAGCAGTTACACCACGGACGAGCAGTACTTC	CASSYTTDEQYF